These 8 T cell receptor beta chains share one sample of origin, sequenced in a study of OX40 agonist ivuxolimab in advanced cancers. TCRdb's copy holds only in-frame clones and misses some; the assay was immunoSEQ multiplex PCR. Of nearly 65,000 clones listed, 90% to 95% are singletons. The input for sequencing was CD4+ or CD8+ T cells sorted from blood, taken in a trial of the OX40 agonist ivuxolimab. The receptors come from an adult with an advanced solid tumor such as melanoma, head and neck, liver or kidney cancer.

The rearrangement links TRBV5-5 to TRBJ1-3, with a possible D match to TRBD1 (5 bases). Trimming removed 3 bases from V and 4 bases from J, with 11 bases in between. CDR1 SGHKS and CDR2 YYEKEE come from the germline V gene (reference sequence). The CDR3 has 14 amino acids. The CDR3 sequence is CASSSGTTGNTIYF. The CDR3 DNA follows: TGTGCCAGCAGCTCCGGGACGACCGGAAACACCATATATTTT. Together with reference TRBV5-5 and TRBJ1-3, the CDR3 gives the full variable domain: DAGVTQSPTHLIKTRGQQVTLRCSPISGHKSVSWYQQVLGQGPQFIFQYYEKEERGRGNFPDRFSARQFPNYSSELNVNALLLGDSALYLCASSSGTTGNTIYFGEGSWLTVV.

The V gene is TRBV7-9, the J gene TRBJ2-1; TRBD2 aligns across 8 bases. The germline V gene encodes CDR1 SEHNR and CDR2 FQNEAQ (reference sequence). Germline trimming cut 5 bases from V and 3 bases from J; bases unmatched to any gene: 9. The CDR3 is made up of 16 amino acids. CDR3 nucleotides: TGTGCCAGCAGCCCCTCTTCGGGACTAGGCTACAATGAGCAGTTCTTC. Encoded protein: CASSPSSGLGYNEQFF.

Only a few counts were recorded for this clone. The rearrangement uses TRBV19 and TRBJ2-3, with no clear D. V lost 5 bases to trimming and J lost 0 bases, with 6 bases between them. Germline-derived CDR1 and CDR2 are LNHDA and SQIVND (reference sequence). The CDR3 has 13 amino acids. This CDR3 is CASSAQSTDTQYF. CDR3 DNA sequence: TGTGCCAGTAGTGCTCAGAGCACAGATACGCAGTATTTT.

This rearrangement joins TRBV23-1 to TRBJ2-1; tentatively, D is TRBD1 (6 bases). TRBV23-1 is reported as an ORF; its role is uncertain. The CDR3 runs to 15 residues. Trimming shortened V by 7 bases and J by 7 bases, and 20 bases separated the two germline ends. In DNA, the CDR3 is TGCGCCAGCATCCACCGGGACGTGGGGGCGAATGAGCAGTTCTTC. Translation gives CASIHRDVGANEQFF.

The chain links TRBV5-6 to TRBJ2-4; a possible D gene is TRBD1 (8 bases). Per the germline V gene, CDR1 is SGHDT and CDR2 is YYEEEE. With 7 bases removed from V and 5 bases from J, the gap between germline ends came to 25 bases. This CDR3 region has 17 residues. In nucleotides, the CDR3 is TGTGCCAGCCGCCAGGACAGGGCGGGGGAAACCCAAAACATTCAGTACTTC. Translation: CASRQDRAGETQNIQYF.

This clone was detected only a few times. The rearrangement links TRBV27 to TRBJ2-1; TRBD2 matches 9 bases. The CDR3 sequence is 14 residues long. Germline V gives CDR1 MNHEY, CDR2 SMNVEV (reference sequence). V shed 2 bases, J shed 9 bases, and the junction held 5 bases outside the gene matches. CDR3 nucleotide sequence: TGTGCCAGCAGTTTAGCGGGAGGGCTACGTGAGCAGTTCTTC. Translating it yields CASSLAGGLREQFF.

The gene calls are TRBV27 and TRBJ1-1; no clear D. The V gene's germline CDR1 is MNHEY and CDR2 SMNVEV (reference sequence). The CDR3 length is 15 residues. Deletions cut 0 bases from V and 2 bases from J, with 10 bases between. For the CDR3, the DNA is TGTGCCAGCAGTTTATCGTCGGGCGTCAACACTGAAGCTTTCTTT. Protein product: CASSLSSGVNTEAFF.

The chain uses TRBV2 and TRBJ1-2; no clear D. Between the trimmed V and J ends, which lost 10 bases and 4 bases, there was a span of 16 bases. The germline V gene has CDR1 SNHLY and CDR2 FYNNEI. The CDR3 has 13 residues. CDR3 in DNA: TGTGCCACCCCAACGCCTCGTATCTATGGCTACACCTTC. It yields the protein CATPTPRIYGYTF.